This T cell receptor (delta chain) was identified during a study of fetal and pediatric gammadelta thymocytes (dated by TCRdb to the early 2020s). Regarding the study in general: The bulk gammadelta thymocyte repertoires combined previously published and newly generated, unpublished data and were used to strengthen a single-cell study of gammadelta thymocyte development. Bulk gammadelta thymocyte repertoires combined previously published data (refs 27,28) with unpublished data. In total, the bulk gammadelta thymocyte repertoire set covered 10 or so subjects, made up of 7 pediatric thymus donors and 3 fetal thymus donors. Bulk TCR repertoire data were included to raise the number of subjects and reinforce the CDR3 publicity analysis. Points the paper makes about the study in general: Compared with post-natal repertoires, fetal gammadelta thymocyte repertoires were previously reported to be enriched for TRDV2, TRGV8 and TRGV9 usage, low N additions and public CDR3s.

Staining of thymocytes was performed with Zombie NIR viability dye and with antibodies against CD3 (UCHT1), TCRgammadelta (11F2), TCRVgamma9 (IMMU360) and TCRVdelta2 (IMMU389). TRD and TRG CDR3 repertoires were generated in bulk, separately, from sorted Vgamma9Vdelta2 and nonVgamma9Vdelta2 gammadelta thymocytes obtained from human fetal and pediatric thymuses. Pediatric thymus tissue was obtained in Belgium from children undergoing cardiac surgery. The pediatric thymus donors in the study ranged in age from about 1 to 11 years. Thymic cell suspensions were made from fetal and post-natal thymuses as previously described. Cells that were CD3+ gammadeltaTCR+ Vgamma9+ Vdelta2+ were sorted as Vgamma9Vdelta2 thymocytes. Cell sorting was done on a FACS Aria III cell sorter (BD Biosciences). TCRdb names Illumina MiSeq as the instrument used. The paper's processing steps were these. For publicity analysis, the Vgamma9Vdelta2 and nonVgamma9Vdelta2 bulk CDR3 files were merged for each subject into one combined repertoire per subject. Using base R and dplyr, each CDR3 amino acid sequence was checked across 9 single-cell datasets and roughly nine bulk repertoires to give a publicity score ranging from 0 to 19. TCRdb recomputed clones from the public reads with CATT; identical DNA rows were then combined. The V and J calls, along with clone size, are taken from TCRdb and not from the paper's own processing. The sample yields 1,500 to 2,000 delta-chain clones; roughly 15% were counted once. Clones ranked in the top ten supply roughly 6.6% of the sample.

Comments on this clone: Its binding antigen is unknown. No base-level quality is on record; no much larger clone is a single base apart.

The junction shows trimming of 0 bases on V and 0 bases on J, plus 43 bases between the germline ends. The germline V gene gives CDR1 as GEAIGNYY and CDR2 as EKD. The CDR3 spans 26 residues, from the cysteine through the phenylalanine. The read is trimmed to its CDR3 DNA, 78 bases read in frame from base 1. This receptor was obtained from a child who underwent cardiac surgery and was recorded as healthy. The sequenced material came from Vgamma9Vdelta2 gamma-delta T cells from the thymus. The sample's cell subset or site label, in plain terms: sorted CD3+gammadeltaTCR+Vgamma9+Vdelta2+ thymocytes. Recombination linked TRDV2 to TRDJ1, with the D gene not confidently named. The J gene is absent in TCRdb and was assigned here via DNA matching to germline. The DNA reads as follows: TGTGCCTGTGACACCGTAAGGTTCTCCCTCGGGCTTTGGGAGTCTCTCGTCACCCACCACACCGATAAACTCATCTTT. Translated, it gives CACDTVRFSLGLWESLVTHHTDKLIF.